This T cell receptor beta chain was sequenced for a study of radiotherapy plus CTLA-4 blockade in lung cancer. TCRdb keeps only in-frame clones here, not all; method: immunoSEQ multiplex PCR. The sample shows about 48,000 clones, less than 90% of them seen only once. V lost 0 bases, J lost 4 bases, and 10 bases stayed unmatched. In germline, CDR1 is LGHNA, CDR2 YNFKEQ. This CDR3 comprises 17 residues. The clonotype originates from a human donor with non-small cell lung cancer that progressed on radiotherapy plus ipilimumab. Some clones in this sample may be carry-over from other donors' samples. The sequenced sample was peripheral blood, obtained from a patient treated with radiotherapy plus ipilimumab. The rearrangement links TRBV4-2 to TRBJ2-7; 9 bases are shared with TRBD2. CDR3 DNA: TGTGCCAGCAGCCAAGATCCCCCGGGACTAGCAGATTACGAGCAGTACTTC. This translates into CASSQDPPGLADYEQYF.